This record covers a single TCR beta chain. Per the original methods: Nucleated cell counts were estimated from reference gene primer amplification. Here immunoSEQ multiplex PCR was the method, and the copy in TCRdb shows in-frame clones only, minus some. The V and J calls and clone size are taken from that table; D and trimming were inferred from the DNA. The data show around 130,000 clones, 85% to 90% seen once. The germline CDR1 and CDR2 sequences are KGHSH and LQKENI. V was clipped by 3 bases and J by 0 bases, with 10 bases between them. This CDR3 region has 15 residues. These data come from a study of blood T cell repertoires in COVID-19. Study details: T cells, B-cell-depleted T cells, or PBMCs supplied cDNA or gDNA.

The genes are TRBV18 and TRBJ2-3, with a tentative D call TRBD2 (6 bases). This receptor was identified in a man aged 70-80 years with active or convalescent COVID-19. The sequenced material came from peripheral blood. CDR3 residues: CASSPKGTSTDTQYF. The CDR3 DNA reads TGTGCCAGCTCACCCAAGGGGACTAGCACAGATACGCAGTATTTT.